These 25 T cell receptor beta chains originate from one sample sequenced in a study of human T cells and chemical hapten exposure. Via MiXCR, TCRdb re-called the RACE reads, giving one row per CDR3 protein. The sample includes around 53,000 distinct CDR3 sequences, roughly 9.5% of them seen just once. Indicated time point: patch test 1, 2 weeks after DPC sensitization. The treatment is: therapeutic diphenylcyclopropenone sensitization with weekly scalp DPC. The sample consisted of whole blood, taken in connection with sensitization to the hapten diphenylcyclopropenone (DPC). The receptors were gathered from a woman in her forties or fifties with alopecia areata. Some clones in this sample may be carry-over from other donors' samples.

There are many counts of this clonotype. The chain employs TRBV7-6 and TRBJ2-1; weak D call: TRBD2 (6 bases). The germline V gene has CDR1 SGHVS and CDR2 FNYEAQ. This CDR3 is built from 15 residues. The V end lost 1 base, the J end lost 8 bases, and 15 bases lay between the germline ends. The CDR3 sequence is CASSLVSGRDYEQFF. CDR3 DNA sequence: TGTGCCAGCAGCTTAGTTTCCGGCAGGGACTATGAGCAGTTCTTC.

This clonotype was detected many times. The rearrangement links TRBV7-8 to TRBJ2-1; D may be TRBD1 (6 bases). The CDR3 spans 16 residues. Trimming removed 5 bases from V and 3 bases from J, with 17 bases in between. The germline gives CDR1 SGHVS, CDR2 FQNEAQ. CDR3 protein: CASSLLDRNLYNEQFF. The CDR3, as DNA: TGTGCCAGCAGCCTCCTCGACAGGAACCTCTACAATGAGCAGTTCTTC.

This clonotype has a count of ten or more. The DNA for the CDR3 is TGTGCCAGCTCACCACCTTTAGGGACACAACAAGAGACCCAGTACTTC. This gives the protein CASSPPLGTQQETQYF. V usage is TRBV18 and J usage is TRBJ2-5; weak D call: TRBD1 (6 bases). In germline, CDR1 is KGHSH, CDR2 LQKENI. The CDR3 totals 16 residues. V was pared by 0 bases and J by 2 bases, with 13 bases between.

This clonotype has only a few counts. The V call is TRBV19, the J call TRBJ2-7; D is possibly TRBD2 (6 bases). Looked up from germline, CDR1 is LNHDA and CDR2 is SQIVND (reference sequence). V shed 5 bases and J shed 5 bases, with 19 bases lying between them. The CDR3 consists of 15 residues. The CDR3 loop reads CASSASTSRLDEQYF. CDR3 coding DNA: TGTGCCAGTAGTGCGTCGACTAGTAGGCTCGACGAGCAGTACTTC. The full variable domain, in which reference TRBV19 and TRBJ2-7 provide the parts outside the CDR3, is DGGITQSPKYLFRKEGQNVTLSCEQNLNHDAMYWYRQDPGQGLRLIYYSQIVNDFQKGDIAEGYSVSREKKESFPLTVTSAQKNPTAFYLCASSASTSRLDEQYFGPGTRLTVT.

This clonotype showed up many times. V is TRBV6-5 and J is TRBJ2-5; weak D call: TRBD2 (5 bases). This CDR3 has 15 residues. V was pared by 7 bases and J by 3 bases, with 18 bases between. CDR1 and CDR2 (germline): MNHEY, SVGAGI. CDR3 region: CASKPLDELEETQYF. The CDR3 DNA sequence: TGTGCCAGCAAACCACTAGACGAACTAGAAGAGACCCAGTACTTC.

Many counts were recorded for this clonotype. This chain connects TRBV12-3 or TRBV12-4 to TRBJ2-5; 7 bases fit TRBD2. Trimming removed 8 bases from V and 5 bases from J; junction bases left unmatched: 2. The CDR3 sequence is 11 residues long. The CDR3 DNA reads as TGTGCCAGCGGCGGGAGCGAGACCCAGTACTTC. Protein product: CASGGSETQYF.

This clonotype has more than one count but fewer than ten. The V and J genes are TRBV3-1 and TRBJ2-2; TRBD2 matches at 7 bases. J was trimmed by 1 base and V by 2 bases; bases with no gene match: 4. The CDR3 totals 16 residues. Germline CDR1 reads LGHDT; CDR2 reads YNNKEL (reference sequence). The CDR3 protein is CASSQRRGRNTGELFF. The CDR3 coding sequence is TGTGCCAGCAGCCAACGTCGCGGGAGGAACACCGGGGAGCTGTTTTTT.

This chain connects TRBV27 to TRBJ1-4; 8 bases are a match to TRBD1. The trim removed 8 bases at V and 4 bases at J, leaving 6 bases unmatched. Per germline, CDR1 MNHEY and CDR2 SMNVEV (reference sequence). This CDR3 is built from 14 residues. For the CDR3, the DNA is TGTGCCAGCGGAAACAGGGGGGGTAATGAAAAACTGTTTTTT. Its protein product is CASGNRGGNEKLFF.

This clonotype was detected many times. The rearrangement joins TRBV11-2 to TRBJ2-4; a weak D match, TRBD1 (6 bases). Looked up from germline, CDR1 is SGHAT and CDR2 is FQNNGV. Trimming pared 7 bases from V and 0 bases from J, leaving 13 bases between. The CDR3 has 15 residues. The CDR3 protein is CASTLGGAAKNIQYF. The CDR3 nucleotides read TGTGCCAGCACCCTAGGGGGAGCAGCCAAAAACATTCAGTACTTC.

J is TRBJ2-7 and V is TRBV29-1; TRBD1 matches at 9 bases. Germline CDR1 is SQVTM and CDR2 is ANQGSEA. Trimming removed 4 bases from V and 3 bases from J; junction bases left unmatched: 7. The CDR3 covers 14 residues. Written as DNA, the CDR3 is TGCAGCGTTGTCGGGGACAGGGCCCTCTACGAGCAGTACTTC. This gives the protein CSVVGDRALYEQYF.

This clonotype was recorded at least ten times. The chain combines TRBV7-6 with TRBJ2-6, with a weak D call TRBD1 (5 bases). CDR1 and CDR2 (germline): SGHVS, FNYEAQ. This CDR3 has 15 residues. V lost 5 bases and J lost 4, with 12 bases in between. This CDR3 is CASSPRVTGANVLTF. The CDR3 DNA follows: TGTGCCAGCAGCCCCAGGGTTACCGGGGCCAACGTCCTGACTTTC.

This chain uses TRBV3-2 with TRBJ2-1; whether TRBD2, the table's D call, matches the DNA was not checked. TRBV3-2 is reported as a pseudogene. The CDR3 is made up of 17 amino acids. This chain's CDR3 is CASSLDEAGLAVNEQFF. In DNA, the CDR3 is TGTGCCAGCAGCCTAGATGAAGCGGGACTAGCTGTCAATGAGCAGTTCTTC.

The genes are TRBV3-1 and TRBJ2-1; 7 nucleotides align to TRBD1. This CDR3 region has 16 residues. Germline CDR1 and CDR2: LGHDT and YNNKEL (reference sequence). V trimming: 4 bases; J trimming: 2 bases; junction bases outside the gene matches: 8. In DNA, the CDR3 is TGTGCCAGCAGCCCCAGATCGCAGGGGGCCTACAATGAGCAGTTCTTC. Protein product: CASSPRSQGAYNEQFF.

This clonotype was seen many times. This chain links TRBV2 with TRBJ1-5; no definite D call. The CDR3 contains 14 residues. The ends were cut back, 6 bases at V and 2 bases at J, with 11 bases in the middle. Germline-derived CDR1 and CDR2 are SNHLY and FYNNEI. The CDR3 reads CASSRISGNQPQHF. CDR3 nucleotide sequence: TGTGCCAGCAGCCGTATAAGTGGCAATCAGCCCCAGCATTTT.

This clonotype showed up many times. The chain is built from TRBV4-3 and TRBJ2-2; D is possibly TRBD2 (6 bases). From germline, CDR1 is LGHNA and CDR2 YSLEER. V lost 0 bases and J lost 0, with 11 bases in between. This CDR3 region has 17 residues. CDR3 DNA sequence: TGCGCCAGCAGCCAAGAGGGGGGATGGACGAACACCGGGGAGCTGTTTTTT. It yields the protein CASSQEGGWTNTGELFF.

This clonotype was picked up many times. This chain joins TRBV27 and TRBJ1-5; 8 positions agree with TRBD1. This CDR3 comprises 16 residues. The trim removed 4 bases at V and 5 bases at J, leaving 10 bases unmatched. CDR1 is MNHEY, CDR2 SMNVEV, per germline (reference sequence). CDR3 in DNA: TGTGCCAGCAGTTCCATAGGGACAGGAGGCCATCAGCCCCAGCATTTT. Translating it yields CASSSIGTGGHQPQHF.

This clonotype has only a few counts. V usage is TRBV6-4 and J usage is TRBJ2-1, with D tentatively TRBD2 (6 bases). The germline V gene has CDR1 MRHNA and CDR2 SNTAGT. V dropped 0 bases and J dropped 1 base, with 16 bases sitting between them. The CDR3 runs to 18 residues. CDR3 region: CASSDSKSGGISYNEQFF. Here the CDR3 DNA reads TGTGCCAGCAGTGACTCGAAGTCTGGCGGGATTTCCTACAATGAGCAGTTCTTC.

Many counts were recorded for this clonotype. The rearrangement uses TRBV20-1 and TRBJ2-7; unclear D gene. CDR3 size: 12 residues. The V gene lost 3 bases and the J gene lost 3 bases, with 9 bases spanning the gap. CDR1 is DFQATT, CDR2 SNEGSKA, per germline (reference sequence). The CDR3 coding sequence is TGCAGTGCTAGGGGCCAAGTCTACGAGCAGTACTTC. This translates into CSARGQVYEQYF.

The chain is built from TRBV28 and TRBJ2-1; D call uncertain. Germline-derived CDR1 and CDR2 are MDHEN and SYDVKM. V lost 10 bases to trimming and J lost 8 bases, with 9 bases between them. The CDR3 is 10 amino acids. CDR3 residues: CATSSYEQFF. DNA for the CDR3: TGTGCCACCTCATCCTATGAGCAGTTCTTC.

In this sample, this clonotype turned up many times. This chain connects TRBV6-1 to TRBJ2-1, with D unclear. Germline lookup yields CDR1 MNHNS and CDR2 SASEGT. This CDR3 has 13 amino acids. Trimming removed 4 bases at V and 8 bases at J, with 12 bases between. The CDR3 DNA follows: TGTGCCAGCAGTGCAGCGCAGGCCTATGAGCAGTTCTTC. The encoded protein is CASSAAQAYEQFF.

This clonotype was detected many times. The rearrangement uses TRBV20-1 and TRBJ2-1; the match to TRBD2 covers 11 bases. The germline CDR1 and CDR2 sequences are DFQATT and SNEGSKA (reference sequence). This CDR3 comprises 15 residues. V shed 5 bases, J shed 1 base, and the junction held 4 bases outside the gene matches. The CDR3, as DNA: TGCAGTGCTTTTATAGCGGGAGGGTCCTACAATGAGCAGTTCTTC. Translation: CSAFIAGGSYNEQFF.

In its sample, this clonotype was seen many times. This rearrangement joins TRBV12-2 to TRBJ2-5. TRBV12-2 is a recognized pseudogene. This CDR3 is built from 14 residues. The CDR3: CASRLGVQEETQYF. Here the CDR3 DNA reads TGTGCAAGTCGCTTAGGTGTTCAGGAAGAGACCCAGTACTTC.

V is TRBV29-1 and J is TRBJ1-5; possible D gene TRBD1, 6 bases. Trimming pared 4 bases from V and 4 bases from J, leaving 17 bases between. The CDR3 extends over 15 amino acids. Germline assignment: CDR1 SQVTM and CDR2 ANQGSEA. CDR3: CSVATGATGNQPQHF. CDR3 DNA: TGCAGCGTTGCAACGGGGGCAACAGGGAATCAGCCCCAGCATTTT. The full variable domain, rest sourced from reference TRBV29-1 and TRBJ1-5, is SAVISQKPSRDICQRGTSLTIQCQVDSQVTMMFWYRQQPGQSLTLIATANQGSEATYESGFVIDKFPISRPNLTFSTLTVSNMSPEDSSIYLCSVATGATGNQPQHFGDGTRLSIL.

The rearrangement joins TRBV11-2 to TRBJ2-1; TRBD2 agrees at 11 bases. The germline V gene encodes CDR1 SGHAT and CDR2 FQNNGV. The length of the CDR3 is 17 residues. V was pared by 5 bases and J by 5 bases, with 11 bases of the junction left unmatched. The CDR3 DNA is TGTGCCAGCAGCCCGCAGACTAGCGGGACCACACACAATGAGCAGTTCTTC. This encodes CASSPQTSGTTHNEQFF.

This clonotype was recorded at least ten times. The gene calls are TRBV5-6 and TRBJ1-1; D gene ambiguous. This CDR3 comprises 15 residues. Per the germline V gene, CDR1 is SGHDT and CDR2 is YYEEEE. V lost 0 bases, J lost 0 bases, and 9 bases lay in between. In nucleotides, the CDR3 is TGTGCCAGCAGCTTGGCGGGCAGCCTGAACACTGAAGCTTTCTTT. It translates to CASSLAGSLNTEAFF.